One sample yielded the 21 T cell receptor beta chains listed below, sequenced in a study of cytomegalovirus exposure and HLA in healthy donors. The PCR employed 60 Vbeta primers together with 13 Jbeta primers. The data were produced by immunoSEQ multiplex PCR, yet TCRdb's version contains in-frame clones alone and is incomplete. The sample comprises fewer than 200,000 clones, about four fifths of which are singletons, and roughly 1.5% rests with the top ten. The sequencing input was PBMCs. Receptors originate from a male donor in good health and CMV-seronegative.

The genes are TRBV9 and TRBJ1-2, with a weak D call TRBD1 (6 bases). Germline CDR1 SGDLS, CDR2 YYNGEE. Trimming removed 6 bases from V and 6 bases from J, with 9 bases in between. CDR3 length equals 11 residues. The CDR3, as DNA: TGTGCCAGCACAGGGGTCGATGGCTACACCTTC. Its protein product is CASTGVDGYTF.

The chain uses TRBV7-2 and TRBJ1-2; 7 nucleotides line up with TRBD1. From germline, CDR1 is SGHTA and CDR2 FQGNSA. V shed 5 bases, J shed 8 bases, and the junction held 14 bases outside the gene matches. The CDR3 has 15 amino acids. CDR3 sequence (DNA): TGTGCCAGCAGCCCACCGACAGGGCCCTCGGGCGGCTACACCTTC. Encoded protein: CASSPPTGPSGGYTF.

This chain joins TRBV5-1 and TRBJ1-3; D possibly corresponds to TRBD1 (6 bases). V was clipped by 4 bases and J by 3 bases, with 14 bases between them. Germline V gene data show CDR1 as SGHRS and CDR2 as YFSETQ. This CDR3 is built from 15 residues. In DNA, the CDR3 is TGCGCCAGCAGCCAAGCGGACAGTTTTGGAAACACCATATATTTT. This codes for CASSQADSFGNTIYF.

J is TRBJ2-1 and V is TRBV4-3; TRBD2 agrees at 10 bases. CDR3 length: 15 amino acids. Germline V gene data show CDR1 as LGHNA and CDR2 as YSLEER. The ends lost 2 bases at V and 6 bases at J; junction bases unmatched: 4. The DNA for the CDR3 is TGCGCCAGCAGCCAATCTAGCGGGAGCGTCAATGAGCAGTTCTTC. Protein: CASSQSSGSVNEQFF.

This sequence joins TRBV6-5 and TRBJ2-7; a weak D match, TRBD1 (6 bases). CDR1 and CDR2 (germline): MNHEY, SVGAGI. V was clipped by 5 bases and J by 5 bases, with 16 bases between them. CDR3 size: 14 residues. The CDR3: CASSITRGVNEQYF. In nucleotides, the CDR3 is TGTGCCAGCAGTATTACCAGGGGAGTAAACGAGCAGTACTTC.

The DNA for the CDR3 is TGTGCCAGCACCGGGACTAGCTCTTCTTCGGCGCAGTATTTT. Amino acids: CASTGTSSSSAQYF. The gene calls are TRBV6-1 and TRBJ2-3; 9 bases map to TRBD2. Germline V gene sequence: CDR1 MNHNS, CDR2 SASEGT. This CDR3 contains 14 residues. J was trimmed by 10 bases and V by 7 bases; bases with no gene match: 12.

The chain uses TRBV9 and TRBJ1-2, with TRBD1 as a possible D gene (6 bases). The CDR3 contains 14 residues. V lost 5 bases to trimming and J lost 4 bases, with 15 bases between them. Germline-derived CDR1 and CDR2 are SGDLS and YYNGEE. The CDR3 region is CASSPGGGVYGYTF. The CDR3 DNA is TGTGCCAGCAGTCCAGGAGGGGGGGTCTATGGCTACACCTTC.

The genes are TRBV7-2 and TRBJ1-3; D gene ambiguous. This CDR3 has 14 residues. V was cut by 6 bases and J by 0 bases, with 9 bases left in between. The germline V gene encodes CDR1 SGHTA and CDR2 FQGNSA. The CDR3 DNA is TGTGCCAGCAGTCGTCAGGTCTCTGGAAACACCATATATTTT. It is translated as CASSRQVSGNTIYF.

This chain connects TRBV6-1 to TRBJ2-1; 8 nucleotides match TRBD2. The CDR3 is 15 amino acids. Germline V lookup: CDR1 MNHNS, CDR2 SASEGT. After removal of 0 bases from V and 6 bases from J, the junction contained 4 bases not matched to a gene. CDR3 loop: CASSEAAGTSNEQFF. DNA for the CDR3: TGTGCCAGCAGTGAAGCTGCCGGGACTAGCAATGAGCAGTTCTTC.

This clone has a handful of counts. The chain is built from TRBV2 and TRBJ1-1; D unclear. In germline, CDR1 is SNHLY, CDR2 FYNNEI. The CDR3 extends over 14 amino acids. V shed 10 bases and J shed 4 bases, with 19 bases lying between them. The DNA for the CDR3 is TGTGCCAAAGAAGAGGAGAATGACGGCACTGAAGCTTTCTTT. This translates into CAKEEENDGTEAFF.

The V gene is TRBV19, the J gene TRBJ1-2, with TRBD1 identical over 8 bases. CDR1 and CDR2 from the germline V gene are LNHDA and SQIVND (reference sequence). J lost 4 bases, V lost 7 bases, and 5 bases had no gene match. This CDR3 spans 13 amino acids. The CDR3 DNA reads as TGTGCCAGTAAGACGGGACAGGCCTATGGCTACACCTTC. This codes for CASKTGQAYGYTF.

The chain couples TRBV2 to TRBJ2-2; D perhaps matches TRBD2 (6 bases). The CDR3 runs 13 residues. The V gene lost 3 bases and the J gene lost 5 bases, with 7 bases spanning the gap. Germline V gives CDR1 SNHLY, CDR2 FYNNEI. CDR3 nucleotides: TGTGCCAGCAGTGAGCGGGGAACCGGGGAGCTGTTTTTT. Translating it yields CASSERGTGELFF.

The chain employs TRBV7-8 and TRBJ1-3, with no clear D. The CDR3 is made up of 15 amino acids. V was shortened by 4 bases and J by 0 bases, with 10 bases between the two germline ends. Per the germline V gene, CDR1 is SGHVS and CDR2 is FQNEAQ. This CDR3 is CASSSQTGSGNTIYF. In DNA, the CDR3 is TGTGCCAGCAGCTCTCAGACTGGCTCTGGAAACACCATATATTTT.

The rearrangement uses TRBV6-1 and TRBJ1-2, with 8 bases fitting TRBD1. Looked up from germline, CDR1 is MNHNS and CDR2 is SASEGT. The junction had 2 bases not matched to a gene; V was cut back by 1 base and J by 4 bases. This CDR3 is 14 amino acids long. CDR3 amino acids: CASSEGTGPYGYTF. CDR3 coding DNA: TGTGCCAGCAGTGAAGGGACAGGGCCCTATGGCTACACCTTC.

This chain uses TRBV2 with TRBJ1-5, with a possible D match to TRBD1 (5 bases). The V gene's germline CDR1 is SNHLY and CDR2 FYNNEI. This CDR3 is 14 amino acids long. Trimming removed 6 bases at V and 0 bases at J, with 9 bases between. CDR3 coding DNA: TGTGCCAGCAGCGGGGGAGATAGCAATCAGCCCCAGCATTTT. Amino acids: CASSGGDSNQPQHF.

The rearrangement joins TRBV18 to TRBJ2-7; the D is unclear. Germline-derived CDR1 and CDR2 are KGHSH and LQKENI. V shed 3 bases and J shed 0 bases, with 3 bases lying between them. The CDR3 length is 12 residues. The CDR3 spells CASSPSSYEQYF. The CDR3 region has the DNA TGTGCCAGCTCACCCAGCTCCTACGAGCAGTACTTC.

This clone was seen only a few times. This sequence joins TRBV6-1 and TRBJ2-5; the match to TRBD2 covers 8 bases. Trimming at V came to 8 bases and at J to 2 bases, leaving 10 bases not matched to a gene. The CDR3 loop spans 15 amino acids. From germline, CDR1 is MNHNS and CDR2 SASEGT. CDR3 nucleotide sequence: TGTGCCAGCCGCAAAAGGGGCGGGGGGCAAGAGACCCAGTACTTC. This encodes CASRKRGGGQETQYF.

CDR3 nucleotides: TGTGCCAGCAGTTACGACGTATTCCAGGTACCCCAGCATTTT. Amino acids: CASSYDVFQVPQHF. This chain connects TRBV6-5 to TRBJ1-5; D not certain. Trimming cost V 2 bases and J 10 bases, with 15 bases left between them. Germline CDR1 is MNHEY and CDR2 is SVGAGI. The CDR3 is 14 amino acids.

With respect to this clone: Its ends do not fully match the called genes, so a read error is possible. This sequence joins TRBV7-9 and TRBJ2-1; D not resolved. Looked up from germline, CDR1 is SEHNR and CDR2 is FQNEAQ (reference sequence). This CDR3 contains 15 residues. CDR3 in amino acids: CSSSLGLGRVDEQFF. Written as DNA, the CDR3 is TGTTCCAGCAGCTTAGGGCTCGGCCGGGTGGATGAGCAGTTCTTC.

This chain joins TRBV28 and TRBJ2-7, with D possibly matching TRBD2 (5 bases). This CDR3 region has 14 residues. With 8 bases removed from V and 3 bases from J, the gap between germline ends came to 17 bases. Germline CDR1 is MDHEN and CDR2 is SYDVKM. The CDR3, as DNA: TGTGCCAGCCGACGTGGCGGGCTTAACTACGAGCAGTACTTC. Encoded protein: CASRRGGLNYEQYF.

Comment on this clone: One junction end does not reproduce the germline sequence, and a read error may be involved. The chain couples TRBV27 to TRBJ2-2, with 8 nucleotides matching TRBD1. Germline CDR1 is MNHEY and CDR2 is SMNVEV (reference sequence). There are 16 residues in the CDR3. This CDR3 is CASRSTGEGATGELLF. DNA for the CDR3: TGTGCCAGCAGATCGACAGGGGAAGGGGCCACCGGGGAGCTGCTTTTT.